The 20 T cell receptor beta chains listed next were all sequenced from one sample in a study of Tregs in tolerant kidney transplant recipients. Data came from immunoSEQ multiplex PCR; TCRdb stores just in-frame clones and leaves some out. The table lists tens of thousands of clones, 84% of them singletons. Specimen: CD4+ T cells from blood. The receptors derive from a human donor in good health.

The chain recombines TRBV9 with TRBJ1-3, with D perhaps matching TRBD1 (6 bases). There are 14 residues in the CDR3. The V gene lost 3 bases and the J gene lost 10 bases, with 17 bases spanning the gap. The V gene's germline CDR1 is SGDLS and CDR2 YYNGEE. This CDR3 is CASSASYPGATIYF. CDR3 bases: TGTGCCAGCAGCGCTAGTTACCCGGGGGCAACCATATATTTT.

The rearrangement uses TRBV7-2 and TRBJ2-7; 7 nucleotides align to TRBD2. The CDR3 spans 13 residues. Germline-derived CDR1 and CDR2 are SGHTA and FQGNSA. The junction had 2 bases not matched to a gene; V was cut back by 3 bases and J by 3 bases. The CDR3 coding sequence is TGTGCCAGCAGCTTGGGACTAAGCTACGAGCAGTACTTC. It specifies CASSLGLSYEQYF.

The chain joins TRBV15 to TRBJ1-4; tentative D call: TRBD1 (5 bases). Per germline, CDR1 LNHNV and CDR2 YYDKDF (reference sequence). The CDR3 consists of 15 residues. Trimming took 5 bases from V and 7 from J, leaving 17 bases between them. CDR3 bases: TGTGCCACCAGCGGAGGCTGGGCGGGGCTTGAAAAACTGTTTTTT. It is translated as CATSGGWAGLEKLFF.

The CDR3 region is CASSADVSGPSTDTQYF. The CDR3 DNA follows: TGTGCCAGCAGCGCAGACGTGAGCGGGCCCTCCACAGATACGCAGTATTTT. This chain links TRBV11-3 with TRBJ2-3; a possible D gene is TRBD2 (6 bases). Germline V gene sequence: CDR1 SGHNT, CDR2 YENEEA. Trimming pared 5 bases from V and 2 bases from J, leaving 20 bases between. This CDR3 region has 17 residues.

V usage is TRBV30 and J usage is TRBJ1-1; D unclear. Trimming stripped 2 bases from V and 5 bases from J, with 9 bases between. The CDR3 covers 12 residues. The germline CDR1 and CDR2 sequences are GTSNPN and SVGIG (reference sequence). The CDR3 reads CAWSIGGTEAFF. CDR3 nucleotide sequence: TGTGCCTGGAGTATTGGTGGGACTGAAGCTTTCTTT. Full variable domain (missing parts from reference TRBV30 and TRBJ1-1): SQTIHQWPATLVQPVGSPLSLECTVEGTSNPNLYWYRQAAGRGLQLLFYSVGIGQISSEVPQNLSASRPQDRQFILSSKKLLLSDSGFYLCAWSIGGTEAFFGQGTRLTVV.

The chain uses TRBV7-9 and TRBJ1-5; TRBD1 aligns across 11 bases. CDR3 length: 15 residues. Germline V gene lookup returns CDR1 SEHNR and CDR2 FQNEAQ (reference sequence). V lost 4 bases, J lost 6 bases, and 5 bases stayed unmatched. The CDR3: CASSSGQGVGQPQHF. The CDR3 nucleotides are TGTGCCAGCAGCTCGGGACAGGGGGTCGGTCAGCCCCAGCATTTT. Complete variable domain (other parts from reference TRBV7-9 and TRBJ1-5): DTGVSQNPRHKITKRGQNVTFRCDPISEHNRLYWYRQTLGQGPEFLTYFQNEAQLEKSRLLSDRFSAERPKGSFSTLEIQRTEQGDSAMYLCASSSGQGVGQPQHFGDGTRLSIL.

The chain links TRBV11-3 to TRBJ2-5, with 8 bases matching TRBD2. The V and J ends lost 5 bases and 5 bases, in that order; junction bases with no gene match: 7. This CDR3 region has 14 residues. Germline CDR1 is SGHNT and CDR2 is YENEEA. CDR3: CASSPGGAGETQYF. Here the CDR3 DNA reads TGTGCCAGCAGCCCCGGGGGGGCCGGGGAGACCCAGTACTTC.

This sequence joins TRBV2 and TRBJ1-2, with D unresolved. CDR3 length: 13 residues. Trimming took 8 bases from V and 9 from J, leaving 19 bases between them. CDR1 is SNHLY, CDR2 FYNNEI, per germline. The CDR3 spells CASVEQAPVSYTF. As DNA, the CDR3 is TGTGCCAGCGTGGAGCAGGCCCCCGTTAGCTACACCTTC.

V gene TRBV18 combines with J gene TRBJ2-7; D may be TRBD1 or TRBD2 (5 bases each). Germline CDR1 KGHSH, CDR2 LQKENI. The CDR3 is made up of 15 amino acids. V gave up 6 bases and J gave up 0 bases, with 15 bases separating them. CDR3 in amino acids: CASSLTRDPSYEQYF. CDR3 bases: TGTGCCAGCTCTCTCACCCGGGACCCCTCCTACGAGCAGTACTTC.

This rearrangement joins TRBV15 to TRBJ2-3; perhaps TRBD2 as D (7 bases). The V end lost 0 bases, the J end lost 5 bases, and 21 bases lay between the germline ends. Germline V gives CDR1 LNHNV, CDR2 YYDKDF (reference sequence). The CDR3 covers 18 residues. The CDR3 sequence is CATSRDGGPGGVGDTQYF. The CDR3 nucleotides are TGTGCCACCAGCAGAGACGGGGGGCCCGGGGGAGTAGGAGATACGCAGTATTTT.

CDR3 bases: TGTGCCAGCAGCCTACAGGGGGACTATGGCTACACCTTC. Translation: CASSLQGDYGYTF. This chain uses TRBV6-6 with TRBJ1-2; 8 bases line up with TRBD1. J was trimmed by 3 bases and V by 6 bases; bases with no gene match: 3. The CDR3 is 13 residues long. The germline CDR1 and CDR2 sequences are MNHNY and SVGAGI (reference sequence).

V and J are TRBV19 and TRBJ1-5; tentative D call: TRBD1 (6 bases). The CDR3 is made up of 15 amino acids. CDR1 and CDR2 from the germline V gene are LNHDA and SQIVND (reference sequence). Trimming pared 5 bases from V and 10 bases from J, leaving 21 bases between. In DNA form, the CDR3 reads TGTGCCAGTAGTGCCACCCAGGGGACCCTATACCCCCAGCATTTT. Translated: CASSATQGTLYPQHF.

V is TRBV11-3 and J is TRBJ1-1; D may be TRBD1 (5 bases). This CDR3 region has 13 residues. V gave up 4 bases and J gave up 6 bases, with 12 bases separating them. Germline V CDR1 and CDR2: SGHNT, YENEEA. The DNA for the CDR3 is TGTGCCAGCAGCTCCTACCGGGGGGCTGAAGCTTTCTTT. Translation: CASSSYRGAEAFF. Drawing the rest from reference TRBV11-3 and TRBJ1-1, the complete variable domain is EAGVVQSPRYKIIEKKQPVAFWCNPISGHNTLYWYLQNLGQGPELLIRYENEEAVDDSQLPKDRFSAERLKGVDSTLKIQPAELGDSAVYLCASSSYRGAEAFFGQGTRLTVV.

This chain uses TRBV7-3 with TRBJ1-3; no reliable D call. Between the trimmed V and J ends, which lost 3 bases and 2 bases, there was a span of 5 bases. The CDR3 has 13 residues. Germline V gives CDR1 SGHTA, CDR2 FQGTGA. The CDR3 loop reads CASSFSPGNTIYF. In DNA form, the CDR3 reads TGTGCCAGCAGCTTCAGCCCTGGAAACACCATATATTTT.

V usage is TRBV18 and J usage is TRBJ2-7; D tentatively reads TRBD1 or TRBD2 (5 bases each). This CDR3 is built from 15 residues. The V gene lost 3 bases and the J gene lost 2 bases, with 14 bases spanning the gap. In germline, CDR1 is KGHSH, CDR2 LQKENI. CDR3 nucleotides: TGTGCCAGCTCACCCGGGTGGCAGGGAGCCTACGAGCAGTACTTC. This encodes CASSPGWQGAYEQYF. The full variable domain, completed using reference TRBV18 and TRBJ2-7, is NAGVMQNPRHLVRRRGQEARLRCSPMKGHSHVYWYRQLPEEGLKFMVYLQKENIIDESGMPKERFSAEFPKEGPSILRIQQVVRGDSAAYFCASSPGWQGAYEQYFGPGTRLTVT.

The chain carries TRBV4-1 and TRBJ1-3, with TRBD1 matching over 8 bases. This CDR3 has 16 amino acids. Germline V CDR1 and CDR2: MGHRA, YSYEKL. Unmatched junction bases numbered 3, after V lost 0 bases and J lost 2 bases. In DNA, the CDR3 is TGCGCCAGCAGCCAAGAATGGACAGGGACTGGAAACACCATATATTTT. Translation gives CASSQEWTGTGNTIYF.

The chain employs TRBV6-5 and TRBJ1-2; D not resolved. V was trimmed by 8 bases and J by 0 bases, leaving 1 base between them. The CDR3 is made up of 10 amino acids. Germline V gene data show CDR1 as MNHEY and CDR2 as SVGAGI. The CDR3 loop reads CASANYGYTF. The CDR3 DNA is TGTGCCAGCGCTAACTATGGCTACACCTTC.

This clone is categorized as medium-sized. The chain carries TRBV30 and TRBJ2-3; 8 bases match TRBD1. The CDR3 extends over 17 amino acids. Germline CDR1 reads GTSNPN; CDR2 reads SVGIG (reference sequence). The ends lost 5 bases at V and 0 bases at J; junction bases unmatched: 13. CDR3 bases: TGTGCCTGGGCACGGGGCTTGTGGACAGGGAGCACAGATACGCAGTATTTT. It encodes CAWARGLWTGSTDTQYF.

This clone came up once. The chain employs TRBV2 and TRBJ1-1; 9 positions match TRBD1. This CDR3 comprises 15 residues. The junction had 12 bases not matched to a gene; V was cut back by 3 bases and J by 10 bases. The germline V gene has CDR1 SNHLY and CDR2 FYNNEI. The CDR3 DNA reads as TGTGCCAGCAGTGACCGAGGCCGGACAGGGGCAGGAGCTTTCTTT. Encoded protein: CASSDRGRTGAGAFF.

V and J are TRBV5-1 and TRBJ2-5, with 8 bases fitting TRBD1. The CDR3 totals 15 residues. The V and J ends lost 0 bases and 1 base, in that order; junction bases with no gene match: 2. Germline V gene lookup returns CDR1 SGHRS and CDR2 YFSETQ. CDR3 amino acids: CASSLGQGIQETQYF. Written as DNA, the CDR3 is TGCGCCAGCAGCTTGGGACAGGGGATCCAAGAGACCCAGTACTTC.